The 7 T cell receptor beta chains below were found in one sample sequenced in a study of Ad26.COV2.S vaccination and SARS-CoV-2 variants. The treatment is: about 20 received Ad26.COV2.S at low or high dose, single or two shots; about 5 received placebo; per-sample allocation not given. Day 63 after the first vaccine or placebo injection was the time point for sampling. Only in-frame clones appear in the TCRdb table, and some are missing; sequencing was by immunoSEQ multiplex PCR. The table lists about 370,000 clones, 88% of them singletons. Sequenced material: peripheral blood, taken in a trial of Ad26.COV2.S vaccine versus placebo. These receptors all come from a person aged 18-65 years who received the Ad26.COV2.S COVID-19 vaccine or a placebo.

This chain uses TRBV2 with TRBJ2-5; D call uncertain. V was pared by 2 bases and J by 5 bases, with 15 bases between. The germline gives CDR1 SNHLY, CDR2 FYNNEI. The CDR3 is 15 residues long. For the CDR3, the DNA is TGTGCCAGCAGTGAACGCCAGTCGCTTAAGGAGACCCAGTACTTC. This encodes CASSERQSLKETQYF.

The chain employs TRBV28 and TRBJ1-1, with 7 bases matching TRBD1. Losses at the gene ends were 10 bases for V and 1 base for J; bases not matched to a gene: 3. The CDR3 loop spans 12 amino acids. Germline lookup yields CDR1 MDHEN and CDR2 SYDVKM. The chain's CDR3 is CATQGSNTEAFF. The DNA for the CDR3 is TGTGCCACACAGGGGTCGAACACTGAAGCTTTCTTT.

The rearrangement uses TRBV4-1 and TRBJ2-6; 10 bases line up with TRBD1. The CDR3 is 16 amino acids. With 4 bases clipped from V and 1 base from J, the junction kept 1 base outside the gene matches. Germline CDR1 and CDR2: MGHRA and YSYEKL. The CDR3 DNA reads TGCGCCAGCAGCCGGGACAGGGGTTCTGGGGCCAACGTCCTGACTTTC. This translates into CASSRDRGSGANVLTF.

This chain connects TRBV11-3 to TRBJ2-1, with D unresolved. The V end lost 3 bases, the J end lost 0 bases, and 9 bases lay between the germline ends. The CDR3 length is 15 residues. CDR1 is SGHNT and CDR2 is YENEEA in the germline V gene. The CDR3 protein is CASSLIPSSYNEQFF. CDR3 nucleotide sequence: TGTGCCAGCAGCTTGATCCCGAGCTCCTACAATGAGCAGTTCTTC.

This rearrangement joins TRBV5-1 to TRBJ1-1; D perhaps matches TRBD1 (5 bases). In germline, CDR1 is SGHRS, CDR2 YFSETQ. V gave up 0 bases and J gave up 4 bases, with 10 bases separating them. CDR3 length: 14 residues. CDR3 DNA: TGCGCCAGCAGCTTGGAGGGGCGTGGCACTGAAGCTTTCTTT. Protein sequence: CASSLEGRGTEAFF.

The chain joins TRBV6-1 to TRBJ2-5, with D possibly being TRBD1 (6 bases). The V gene's germline CDR1 is MNHNS and CDR2 SASEGT. V lost 2 bases and J lost 3, with 7 bases in between. The CDR3 contains 13 residues. The CDR3 here is CASSESGEETQYF. The CDR3 bases are TGTGCCAGCAGTGAATCAGGGGAAGAGACCCAGTACTTC.

V and J are TRBV5-1 and TRBJ2-7, with a tentative D call TRBD1 (5 bases). Germline CDR1 is SGHRS and CDR2 is YFSETQ. Trimming took 0 bases from V and 3 from J, leaving 10 bases between them. The CDR3 contains 14 residues. The CDR3 nucleotides read TGCGCCAGCAGCTTGGGACAGTTGAGCTACGAGCAGTACTTC. Protein product: CASSLGQLSYEQYF.